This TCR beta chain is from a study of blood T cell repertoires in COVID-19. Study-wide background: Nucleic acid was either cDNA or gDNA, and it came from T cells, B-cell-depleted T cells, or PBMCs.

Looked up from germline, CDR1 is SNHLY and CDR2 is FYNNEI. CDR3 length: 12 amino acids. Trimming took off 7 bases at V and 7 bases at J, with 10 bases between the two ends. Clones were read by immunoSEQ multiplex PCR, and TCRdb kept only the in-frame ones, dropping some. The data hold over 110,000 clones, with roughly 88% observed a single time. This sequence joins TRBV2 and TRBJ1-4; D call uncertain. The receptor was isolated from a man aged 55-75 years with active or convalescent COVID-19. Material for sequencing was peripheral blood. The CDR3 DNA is TGTGCCAGCAAGCGGGAGGGTGAAAAACTGTTTTTT. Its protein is CASKREGEKLFF.